This TCR beta chain was sequenced for a study of T cells in women clearing cervical HPV infection. Study-wide context: Blood came at first lesion visit for cases, post-clearance for controls. With HLA typing for only a few women, HLA confounding remains possible.

Whole-study findings and limits: It is unknown whether associations predate infection; no effector/memory or HPV-specific sorting.

All donors had a single incident cervical HPV16 infection, not prevalent. The CDR3 has 16 residues. Germline trimming cut 6 bases from V and 0 bases from J; bases unmatched to any gene: 10. Germline assignment: CDR1 DFQATT and CDR2 SNEGSKA (reference sequence). Turning to this clone: Antigen specificity is unknown. The CDR3 end is not reached by the read, which stops 3 residues before it; the germline J gene fills it in.

Sequenced by immunoSEQ multiplex PCR; TCRdb stores in-frame clones only, minus some. Recorded here are some 30,000 clones; the top ten clones represent approximately 20%. Sample: blood buffy coat. The origin of this receptor is a woman between 18 and 69 years old with a cervical HPV16 infection that either progressed to CIN3+ or cleared (not recorded which). The chain employs TRBV20-1 and TRBJ2-4; 8 bases map to TRBD1. The sequenced CDR3 bases are TGCAGTGCCCTGCCAGGGGGCGGCCCAGCCAAAAACATT. It is translated as CSALPGGGPAKNI. In full, the CDR3 reads CSALPGGGPAKNIQYF.